This T cell receptor beta chain was sequenced during a study of cytomegalovirus exposure and HLA in healthy donors. Study-wide results and limits: In a later analysis, at a false discovery rate of 0.05, approximately 16,000 TCR beta sequences were associated with HLA alleles. Researchers catalogued some 160 TCR beta chains as cytomegalovirus-associated.

Primers: 60 Vbeta forward and 13 Jbeta reverse. TCRdb keeps only in-frame clones here, not all; method: immunoSEQ multiplex PCR. The profile covers more than 100,000 clones, with 55% to 75% appearing a single time and under 5.5% taken by the ten largest. Details on this clone: The antigen is not known.

Germline V gives CDR1 MNHEY, CDR2 SMNVEV (reference sequence). The CDR3 has 13 residues. Trimming left V 5 bases short and J 2 bases short, with 9 bases between. Input material: PBMCs. The chain links TRBV27 to TRBJ1-1; D is perhaps TRBD1 (5 bases). The clonotype originates from a man aged 45 to 65 in good health and CMV-seropositive. CDR3: CASSDGHNTEAFF. As DNA, the CDR3 is TGTGCCAGCAGTGATGGACATAACACTGAAGCTTTCTTT.